This T cell receptor beta chain was recorded in a study of blood T cell repertoires in COVID-19. TCRdb keeps only in-frame clones here, not all; method: immunoSEQ multiplex PCR. Found here are about 340,000 clones, 80% to 95% of them singletons; the top ten hold around 20%. The sequencing sample was made of PBMCs or T cells enriched from blood (not recorded which). The source is a young woman who had recovered from COVID-19.

The CDR3 sequence is CASSPSAADGNTIYF. CDR3 coding DNA: TGTGCCAGCTCACCATCAGCGGCGGATGGAAACACCATATATTTT. The chain couples TRBV18 to TRBJ1-3; D call uncertain. The CDR3 is made up of 15 amino acids. The V and J ends lost 2 bases and 3 bases respectively, with 11 bases between them. Per germline, CDR1 KGHSH and CDR2 LQKENI. Based on the CDR3 plus reference TRBV18 and TRBJ1-3, the full variable domain is NAGVMQNPRHLVRRRGQEARLRCSPMKGHSHVYWYRQLPEEGLKFMVYLQKENIIDESGMPKERFSAEFPKEGPSILRIQQVVRGDSAAYFCASSPSAADGNTIYFGEGSWLTVV.